The clone carrying this T cell receptor beta chain has at least ten counts. Antigen unknown. This record comes from a study of regulatory T cells in long-lasting Graves disease. Study-wide points: TCR diversity was lower in persistent Graves' patients (versus newly diagnosed ones). Persistent patients had more shared public clonotypes (approximately 2,700) than new patients (about 870).

The CDR3 is 13 amino acids. Trimming shortened V by 5 bases and J by 2 bases, and 10 bases separated the two germline ends. Germline CDR1 and CDR2: SEHNR and FQNEAQ (reference sequence). The authors built TCR beta libraries using iRepertoire HTBI primers and Arm-PCR of CDR3 regions. TCRdb ran MiXCR on the multiplex PCR reads and lists one entry per CDR3 protein. This table holds around 430,000 distinct CDR3 sequences, less than 25% found once. Time point indicated: persistent/refractory GD, antithyroid drugs over 5 years with positive TRAb. PBMCs provided the RNA from which the TCR library was made. The chain employs TRBV7-9 and TRBJ2-7, with D hard to call. The receptor's source is a female donor with Graves disease. The sample in question was peripheral blood mononuclear cells (PBMCs), obtained when the disease was refractory, from a patient treated with antithyroid drugs. This CDR3 reads CASSVFPAYEQYF. CDR3 DNA sequence: TGTGCCAGCAGCGTATTCCCCGCCTACGAGCAGTACTTC.